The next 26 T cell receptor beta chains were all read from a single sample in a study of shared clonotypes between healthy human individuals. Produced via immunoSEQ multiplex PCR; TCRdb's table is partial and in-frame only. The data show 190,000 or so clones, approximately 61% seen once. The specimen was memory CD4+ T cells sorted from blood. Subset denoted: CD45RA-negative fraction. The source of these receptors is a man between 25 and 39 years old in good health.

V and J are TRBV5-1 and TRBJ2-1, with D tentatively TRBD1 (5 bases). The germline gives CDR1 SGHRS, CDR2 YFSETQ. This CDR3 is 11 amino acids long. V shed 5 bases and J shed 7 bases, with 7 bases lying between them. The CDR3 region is CASRTANEQFF. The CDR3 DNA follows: TGCGCCAGCAGGACAGCAAATGAGCAGTTCTTC. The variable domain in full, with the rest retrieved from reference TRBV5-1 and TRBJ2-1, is KAGVTQTPRYLIKTRGQQVTLSCSPISGHRSVSWYQQTPGQGLQFLFEYFSETQRNKGNFPGRFSGRQFSNSRSEMNVSTLELGDSALYLCASRTANEQFFGPGTRLTVL.

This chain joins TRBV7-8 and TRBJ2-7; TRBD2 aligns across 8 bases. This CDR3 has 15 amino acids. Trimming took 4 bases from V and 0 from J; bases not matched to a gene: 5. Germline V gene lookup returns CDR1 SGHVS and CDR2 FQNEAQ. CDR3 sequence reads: CASSSSSGSSYEQYF. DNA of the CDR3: TGTGCCAGCAGCTCCTCGAGCGGGAGCTCCTACGAGCAGTACTTC.

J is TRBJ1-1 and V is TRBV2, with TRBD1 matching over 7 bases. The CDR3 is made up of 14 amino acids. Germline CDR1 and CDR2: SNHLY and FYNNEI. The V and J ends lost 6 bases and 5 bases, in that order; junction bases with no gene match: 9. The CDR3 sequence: CASRGNRGHTEAFF. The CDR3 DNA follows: TGTGCCAGCAGGGGGAATAGGGGGCATACTGAAGCTTTCTTT.

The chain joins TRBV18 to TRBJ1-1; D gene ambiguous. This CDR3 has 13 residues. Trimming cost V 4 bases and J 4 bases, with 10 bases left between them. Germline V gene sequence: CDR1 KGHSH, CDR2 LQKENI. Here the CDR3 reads CASSLRGVTEAFF. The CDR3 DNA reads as TGTGCCAGCTCACTTAGAGGAGTCACTGAAGCTTTCTTT.

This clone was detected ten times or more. CDR3 loop: CASSYADSPVRGYTF. CDR3 DNA sequence: TGTGCCAGCAGTTACGCCGACAGCCCTGTGCGCGGCTACACCTTC. The J gene is TRBJ1-2, the V gene TRBV6-5; D is perhaps TRBD1 (5 bases). The CDR3 has 15 amino acids. Germline V gene lookup returns CDR1 MNHEY and CDR2 SVGAGI. V was pared by 2 bases and J by 8 bases, with 18 bases between.

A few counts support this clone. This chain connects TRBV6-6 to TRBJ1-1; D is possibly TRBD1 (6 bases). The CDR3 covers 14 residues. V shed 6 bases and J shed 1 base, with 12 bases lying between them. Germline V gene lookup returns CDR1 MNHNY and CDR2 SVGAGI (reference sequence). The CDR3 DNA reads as TGTGCCAGCAGCCAGGGGCAGGCGAACACTGAAGCTTTCTTT. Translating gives CASSQGQANTEAFF.

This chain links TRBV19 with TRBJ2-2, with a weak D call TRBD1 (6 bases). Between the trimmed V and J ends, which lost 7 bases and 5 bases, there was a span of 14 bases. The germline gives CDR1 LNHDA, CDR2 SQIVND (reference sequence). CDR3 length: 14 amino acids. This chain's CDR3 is CASNAWTETGELFF. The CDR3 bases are TGTGCCAGTAATGCCTGGACAGAAACCGGGGAGCTGTTTTTT.

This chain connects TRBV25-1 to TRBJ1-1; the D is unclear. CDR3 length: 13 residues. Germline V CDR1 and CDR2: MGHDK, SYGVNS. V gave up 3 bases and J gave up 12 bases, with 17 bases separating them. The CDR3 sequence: CASSDVWESRSFF. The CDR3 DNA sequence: TGTGCCAGCAGTGATGTCTGGGAGTCGAGGTCTTTCTTT.

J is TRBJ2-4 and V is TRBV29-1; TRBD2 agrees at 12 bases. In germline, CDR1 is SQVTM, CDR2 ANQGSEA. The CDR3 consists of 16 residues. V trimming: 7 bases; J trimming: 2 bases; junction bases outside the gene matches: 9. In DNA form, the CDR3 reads TGCAGCGCCACGGGACTAGCGGGTCGGTCCAAAAACATTCAGTACTTC. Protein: CSATGLAGRSKNIQYF.

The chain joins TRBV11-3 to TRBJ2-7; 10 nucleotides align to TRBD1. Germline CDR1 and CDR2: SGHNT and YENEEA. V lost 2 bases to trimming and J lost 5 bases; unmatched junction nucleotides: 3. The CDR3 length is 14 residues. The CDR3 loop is CASSLLTGGDEQYF. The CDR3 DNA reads TGTGCCAGCAGCTTACTGACAGGGGGCGACGAGCAGTACTTC.

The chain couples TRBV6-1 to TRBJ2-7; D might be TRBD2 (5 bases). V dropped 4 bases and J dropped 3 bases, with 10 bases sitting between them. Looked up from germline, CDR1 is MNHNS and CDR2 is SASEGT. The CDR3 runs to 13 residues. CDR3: CASSVALDYEQYF. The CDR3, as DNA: TGTGCCAGCAGTGTAGCGTTAGACTACGAGCAGTACTTC.

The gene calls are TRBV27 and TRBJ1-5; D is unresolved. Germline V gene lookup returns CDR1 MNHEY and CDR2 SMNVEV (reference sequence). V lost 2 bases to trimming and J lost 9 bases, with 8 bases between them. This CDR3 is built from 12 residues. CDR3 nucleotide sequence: TGTGCCAGCAGTTTAAGAGGTGGGCCCCAGCATTTT. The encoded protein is CASSLRGGPQHF.

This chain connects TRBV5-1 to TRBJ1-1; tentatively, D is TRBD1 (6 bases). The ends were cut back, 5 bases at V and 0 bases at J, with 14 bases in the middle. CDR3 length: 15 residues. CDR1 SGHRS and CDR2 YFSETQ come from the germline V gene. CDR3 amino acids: CASRGGQKLNTEAFF. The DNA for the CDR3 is TGCGCCAGCAGGGGAGGACAGAAGTTGAACACTGAAGCTTTCTTT.

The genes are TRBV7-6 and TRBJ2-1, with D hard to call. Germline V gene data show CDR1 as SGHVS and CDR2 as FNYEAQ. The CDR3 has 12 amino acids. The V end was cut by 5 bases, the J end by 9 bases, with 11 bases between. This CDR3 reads CASSIVVGEQFF. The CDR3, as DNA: TGTGCCAGCAGCATCGTAGTGGGTGAGCAGTTCTTC.

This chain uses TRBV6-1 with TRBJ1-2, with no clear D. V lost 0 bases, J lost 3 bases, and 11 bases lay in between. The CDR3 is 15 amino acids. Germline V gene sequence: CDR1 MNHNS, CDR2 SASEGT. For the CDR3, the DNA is TGTGCCAGCAGTGAAGCGGGGAATTGGTACTATGGCTACACCTTC. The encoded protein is CASSEAGNWYYGYTF.

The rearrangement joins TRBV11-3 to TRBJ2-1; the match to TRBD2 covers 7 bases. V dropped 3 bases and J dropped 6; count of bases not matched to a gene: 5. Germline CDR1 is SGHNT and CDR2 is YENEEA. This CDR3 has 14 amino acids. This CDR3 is CASSLGGSLNEQFF. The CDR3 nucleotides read TGTGCCAGCAGCTTGGGCGGGAGTCTCAATGAGCAGTTCTTC.

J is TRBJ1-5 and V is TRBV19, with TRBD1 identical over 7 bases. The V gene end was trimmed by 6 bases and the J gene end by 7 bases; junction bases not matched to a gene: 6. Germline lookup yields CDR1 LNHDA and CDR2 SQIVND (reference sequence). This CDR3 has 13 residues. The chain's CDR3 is CASRHGQVQPQHF. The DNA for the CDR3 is TGTGCCAGTAGACACGGACAGGTCCAGCCCCAGCATTTT.

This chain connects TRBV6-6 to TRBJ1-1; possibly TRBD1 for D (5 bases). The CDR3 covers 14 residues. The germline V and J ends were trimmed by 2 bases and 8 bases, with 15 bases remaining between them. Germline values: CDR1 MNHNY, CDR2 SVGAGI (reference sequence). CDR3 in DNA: TGTGCCAGCAGTTACGGCGAGACCGGGGCCGAAGCTTTCTTT. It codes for CASSYGETGAEAFF.

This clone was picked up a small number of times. The CDR3 reads CASSLAPGGAGRVSPDMADTQYF. The CDR3 DNA reads as TGCGCCAGCAGCTTGGCTCCGGGGGGCGCGGGAAGAGTCTCCCCGGATATGGCTGATACGCAGTATTTT. The V gene is TRBV5-1, the J gene TRBJ2-3, with D possibly TRBD2 on 7 matching bases. Per the germline V gene, CDR1 is SGHRS and CDR2 is YFSETQ. The CDR3 extends over 23 amino acids. Trimming stripped 0 bases from V and 6 bases from J, with 38 bases between.

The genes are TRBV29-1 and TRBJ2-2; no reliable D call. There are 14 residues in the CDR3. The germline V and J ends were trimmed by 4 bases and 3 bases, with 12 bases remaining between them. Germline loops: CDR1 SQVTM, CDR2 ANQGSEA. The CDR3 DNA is TGCAGCGTTGTTCTCCAGGCCCACACCGGGGAGCTGTTTTTT. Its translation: CSVVLQAHTGELFF.

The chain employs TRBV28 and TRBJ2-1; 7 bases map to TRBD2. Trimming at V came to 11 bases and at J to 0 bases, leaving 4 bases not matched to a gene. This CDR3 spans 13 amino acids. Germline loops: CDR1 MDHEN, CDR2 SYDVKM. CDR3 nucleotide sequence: TGTGCCGGGGGGGGACGCTCCTACAATGAGCAGTTCTTC. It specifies CAGGGRSYNEQFF.

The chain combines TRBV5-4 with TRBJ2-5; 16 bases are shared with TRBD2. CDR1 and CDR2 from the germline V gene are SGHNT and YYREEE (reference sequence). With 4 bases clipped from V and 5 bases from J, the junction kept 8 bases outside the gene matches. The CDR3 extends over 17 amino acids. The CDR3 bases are TGTGCCAGCAGCGAAGGGGGACTAGCGGGAGGGCAGGAGACCCAGTACTTC. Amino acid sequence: CASSEGGLAGGQETQYF. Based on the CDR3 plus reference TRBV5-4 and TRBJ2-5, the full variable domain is ETGVTQSPTHLIKTRGQQVTLRCSSQSGHNTVSWYQQALGQGPQFIFQYYREEENGRGNFPPRFSGLQFPNYSSELNVNALELDDSALYLCASSEGGLAGGQETQYFGPGTRLLVL.

This CDR3 is CASSTPTSGSIRLFNEQFF. CDR3 nucleotide sequence: TGCGCCAGCAGCACACCGACTAGCGGGAGTATCCGGCTTTTCAATGAGCAGTTCTTC. The chain links TRBV5-1 to TRBJ2-1; the match to TRBD2 covers 12 bases. J gave up 6 bases and V 4 bases, and 17 bases lay outside the gene matches. This CDR3 has 19 amino acids. CDR1 is SGHRS, CDR2 YFSETQ, per germline.

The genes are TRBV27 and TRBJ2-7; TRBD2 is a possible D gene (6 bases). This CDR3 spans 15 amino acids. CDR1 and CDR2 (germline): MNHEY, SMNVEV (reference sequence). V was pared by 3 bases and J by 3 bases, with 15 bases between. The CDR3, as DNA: TGTGCCAGCAGTTTCGGTCTAGCGACATACTACGAGCAGTACTTC. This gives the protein CASSFGLATYYEQYF.

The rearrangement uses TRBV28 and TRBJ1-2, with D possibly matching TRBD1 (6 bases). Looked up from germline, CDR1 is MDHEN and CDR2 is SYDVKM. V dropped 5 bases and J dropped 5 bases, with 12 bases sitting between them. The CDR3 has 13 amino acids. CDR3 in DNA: TGTGCCAGCAGTACCCCGACAGGATATGGCTACACCTTC. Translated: CASSTPTGYGYTF.

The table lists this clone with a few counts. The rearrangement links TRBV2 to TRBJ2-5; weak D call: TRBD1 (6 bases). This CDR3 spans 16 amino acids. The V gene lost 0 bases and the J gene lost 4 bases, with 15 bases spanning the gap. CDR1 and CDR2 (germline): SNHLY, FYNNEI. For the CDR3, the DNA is TGTGCCAGCAGTGAAGCGATTTCAAGGGACATAGAGACCCAGTACTTC. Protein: CASSEAISRDIETQYF.